These 22 T cell receptor beta chains share one sample of origin, sequenced in a study of T cells in Graves' hyperthyroidism and ophthalmopathy. Researchers took RNA transcripts and amplified the TCR beta CDR3 regions from them. First-round RT-PCR targeting the TCR CDR3 was performed with the HTBI primer set. MiXCR, run by TCRdb on the multiplex PCR reads, gives a single entry per CDR3 protein. The sample lists around 430,000 distinct CDR3 sequences, under 15% seen once, with 30% to 35% in the top ten. Sequencing was performed on blood. These TCRs come from a woman aged 25 to 39 with Graves' hyperthyroidism.

A remark on this clonotype: It may be a read error: a sequence one base away is much more abundant. The J gene is TRBJ2-7, the V gene TRBV20-1; either TRBD1 or TRBD2 may supply D (5 bases each). Germline V gives CDR1 DFQATT, CDR2 SNEGSKA (reference sequence). V shed 3 bases and J shed 2 bases, with 8 bases lying between them. The CDR3 totals 12 residues. CDR3 coding DNA: TGCAGTGCTAGCGGGACCGCCTACGAGCAGTACTTC. Encoded protein: CSASGTAYEQYF.

This clonotype was picked up many times. The rearrangement uses TRBV18 and TRBJ2-5; a weak D match, TRBD1 (6 bases). This CDR3 comprises 15 residues. Between the trimmed V and J ends, which lost 3 bases and 4 bases, there was a span of 15 bases. The germline CDR1 and CDR2 sequences are KGHSH and LQKENI. This CDR3 is CASSPDQGNGETQYF. DNA for the CDR3: TGTGCCAGCTCACCGGATCAGGGGAACGGAGAGACCCAGTACTTC.

This clonotype showed up many times. The chain recombines TRBV9 with TRBJ2-1; a possible D gene is TRBD2 (6 bases). Germline V gives CDR1 SGDLS, CDR2 YYNGEE. This CDR3 has 15 residues. V lost 7 bases, J lost 1 base, and 15 bases lay in between. Here the CDR3 DNA reads TGTGCCAGCGGTCAAGGCGGGGTATCCTACAATGAGCAGTTCTTC. It codes for CASGQGGVSYNEQFF. The variable domain in full, with the rest retrieved from reference TRBV9 and TRBJ2-1, is DSGVTQTPKHLITATGQRVTLRCSPRSGDLSVYWYQQSLDQGLQFLIQYYNGEERAKGNILERFSAQQFPDLHSELNLSSLELGDSALYFCASGQGGVSYNEQFFGPGTRLTVL.

This clonotype showed up many times. The V gene is TRBV27, the J gene TRBJ2-1; 9 bases fit TRBD1. Trimming at V came to 5 bases and at J to 9 bases, leaving 11 bases not matched to a gene. Germline lookup yields CDR1 MNHEY and CDR2 SMNVEV (reference sequence). The CDR3 has 15 amino acids. The CDR3 nucleotides read TGTGCCAGCAGTCCCTATCGGGACAGGGTGCCTGAGCAGTTCTTC. Its translation is CASSPYRDRVPEQFF.

This clonotype was detected ten times or more. The rearrangement links TRBV12-3 or TRBV12-4 to TRBJ2-7, with D possibly matching TRBD2 (5 bases). Trimming left V 4 bases short and J 0 bases short, with 13 bases between. The length of the CDR3 is 15 residues. CDR3 residues: CASSSLVTNSYEQYF. CDR3 bases: TGTGCCAGCAGTTCACTAGTGACTAACTCCTACGAGCAGTACTTC.

This clonotype was seen more than once but under ten times. CDR3 in DNA: TGTGCCAGCAGCGTGCAAATTACTAGCACAGATACGCAGTATTTT. It specifies CASSVQITSTDTQYF. The chain recombines TRBV5-8 with TRBJ2-3; D unclear. CDR3 size: 15 residues. In germline, CDR1 is SGHTS, CDR2 YDEGEE. The V end was cut by 4 bases, the J end by 0 bases, with 12 bases between.

This clonotype was seen many times. J is TRBJ2-1 and V is TRBV5-1; D gene ambiguous. The germline CDR1 and CDR2 sequences are SGHRS and YFSETQ. With 0 bases removed from V and 3 bases from J, the gap between germline ends came to 13 bases. The CDR3 is made up of 16 amino acids. As DNA, the CDR3 is TGCGCCAGCAGCTTGGCCGGGCTTCAGGACTACAATGAGCAGTTCTTC. Protein sequence: CASSLAGLQDYNEQFF.

This chain connects TRBV6-9 to TRBJ1-1; D might be TRBD1 (5 bases). The CDR3 is 16 amino acids. Trimming left V 6 bases short and J 1 base short, with 18 bases between. Germline loops: CDR1 MNHGY, CDR2 SVAAGI. The CDR3 here is CASSLGRGSENTEAFF. In nucleotides, the CDR3 is TGTGCCAGCAGCTTAGGGAGGGGCTCGGAGAACACTGAAGCTTTCTTT.

This clonotype was counted many times. The J gene is TRBJ1-4, the V gene TRBV20-1; D unresolved. Germline V lookup: CDR1 DFQATT, CDR2 SNEGSKA (reference sequence). The CDR3 is 14 residues long. Trimming took off 5 bases at V and 0 bases at J, with 10 bases between the two ends. The CDR3 spells CSAPDGATNEKLFF. CDR3 nucleotides: TGCAGTGCTCCGGACGGTGCAACTAATGAAAAACTGTTTTTT.

Note on this clonotype: With a much larger clone just one base away, this may be a read error. The chain recombines TRBV15 with TRBJ2-1, with TRBD2 matching over 15 bases. The DNA end is a closer match to TRBJ2-7, so the J assignment may be wrong. This CDR3 has 19 residues. CDR1 is LNHNV, CDR2 YYDKDF, per germline (reference sequence). The CDR3 DNA is TGTGCCACCAGCAGAGAGGGACTAGCGGGAGGAACCTCCTACAATGAGCAGTACTTC. As protein: CATSREGLAGGTSYNEQYF.

The CDR3 region is CASSDYGQETQYF. In DNA form, the CDR3 reads TGTGCCAGCAGTGATTACGGACAAGAGACCCAGTACTTC. The V gene is TRBV2, the J gene TRBJ2-5; D is uncertain. This CDR3 has 13 amino acids. CDR1 and CDR2 from the germline V gene are SNHLY and FYNNEI. With 3 bases removed from V and 2 bases from J, the gap between germline ends came to 7 bases. Combining the CDR3 with reference TRBV2 and TRBJ2-5 gives the whole variable domain EPEVTQTPSHQVTQMGQEVILRCVPISNHLYFYWYRQILGQKVEFLVSFYNNEISEKSEIFDDQFSVERPDGSNFTLKIRSTKLEDSAMYFCASSDYGQETQYFGPGTRLLVL.

The table lists this clonotype with many counts. The chain has TRBV7-2 and TRBJ2-7; 7 bases fit TRBD2. Germline V gene lookup returns CDR1 SGHTA and CDR2 FQGNSA. V was clipped by 4 bases and J by 9 bases; unmatched bases: 12. This CDR3 is 14 amino acids long. The CDR3 DNA reads as TGTGCCAGCAGCTCGGACCCTAAAGCGGGGAGGCAGTACTTC. The encoded protein is CASSSDPKAGRQYF.

Many counts were recorded for this clonotype. The chain couples TRBV2 to TRBJ2-1; no clear D gene. Per the germline V gene, CDR1 is SNHLY and CDR2 is FYNNEI. This CDR3 has 12 residues. Trimming took off 2 bases at V and 6 bases at J, with 5 bases between the two ends. This CDR3 reads CASSEYPNEQFF. In nucleotides, the CDR3 is TGTGCCAGCAGTGAATATCCCAATGAGCAGTTCTTC.

This clonotype was counted many times. This rearrangement joins TRBV20-1 to TRBJ2-4; TRBD2 aligns across 7 bases. CDR1 and CDR2 from the germline V gene are DFQATT and SNEGSKA (reference sequence). V dropped 6 bases and J dropped 9; count of bases not matched to a gene: 14. The CDR3 consists of 14 residues. CDR3 in amino acids: CSADPSGAGLIQYF. The CDR3, as DNA: TGCAGTGCAGATCCTAGCGGAGCGGGACTCATTCAGTACTTC.

The rearrangement joins TRBV24-1 to TRBJ2-1; D is perhaps TRBD2 (6 bases). The CDR3 loop spans 12 amino acids. V was clipped by 7 bases and J by 9 bases, with 12 bases between them. CDR1 and CDR2 (germline): KGHDR, SFDVKD. CDR3 residues: CATSPRGFEQFF. CDR3 DNA sequence: TGTGCCACCAGCCCTCGGGGGTTTGAGCAGTTCTTC.

This clonotype was detected a few times. The rearrangement uses TRBV19 and TRBJ1-5, with no clear D. Germline V lookup: CDR1 LNHDA, CDR2 SQIVND (reference sequence). The CDR3 length is 14 residues. V was shortened by 7 bases and J by 2 bases, with 12 bases between the two germline ends. CDR3: CASTTVGGNQPQHF. CDR3 coding DNA: TGTGCCAGTACCACCGTCGGGGGCAATCAGCCCCAGCATTTT.

The rearrangement joins TRBV20-1 to TRBJ2-1; 10 bases map to TRBD2. This CDR3 has 16 residues. In germline, CDR1 is DFQATT, CDR2 SNEGSKA (reference sequence). J gave up 3 bases and V 6 bases, and 11 bases lay outside the gene matches. The CDR3 DNA reads TGCAGTGCCGTCCAAGCGGGAGGGGCGGACTACAATGAGCAGTTCTTC. As protein: CSAVQAGGADYNEQFF.

This clonotype was counted at least ten times. The J gene is TRBJ2-7, the V gene TRBV6-1; 10 nucleotides align to TRBD1. The V and J ends lost 5 bases and 3 bases, in that order; junction bases with no gene match: 7. The CDR3 consists of 15 residues. The V gene's germline CDR1 is MNHNS and CDR2 SASEGT. CDR3 loop: CASSHRDRGFYEQYF. CDR3 nucleotide sequence: TGTGCCAGCAGTCACCGGGACAGGGGATTCTACGAGCAGTACTTC.

This clonotype occurred many times. The rearrangement joins TRBV27 to TRBJ2-1; D gene ambiguous. Germline lookup yields CDR1 MNHEY and CDR2 SMNVEV (reference sequence). CDR3 length: 12 residues. Trimming cost V 5 bases and J 3 bases, with 5 bases left between them. The CDR3 nucleotides read TGTGCCAGCAGTAGGGTCTACAATGAGCAGTTCTTC. It specifies CASSRVYNEQFF.

This clonotype came up many times. V gene TRBV2 combines with J gene TRBJ1-1; D is unresolved. The length of the CDR3 is 12 residues. V was clipped by 7 bases and J by 5 bases, with 11 bases between them. Germline V CDR1 and CDR2: SNHLY, FYNNEI. CDR3 in amino acids: CASNVGKTEAFF. CDR3 sequence (DNA): TGTGCCAGCAACGTCGGGAAAACTGAAGCTTTCTTT. The full variable domain, completed using reference TRBV2 and TRBJ1-1, is EPEVTQTPSHQVTQMGQEVILRCVPISNHLYFYWYRQILGQKVEFLVSFYNNEISEKSEIFDDQFSVERPDGSNFTLKIRSTKLEDSAMYFCASNVGKTEAFFGQGTRLTVV.

This clonotype has only a few counts. This chain uses TRBV27 with TRBJ2-7; tentatively, D is TRBD1 or TRBD2 (5 bases each). Germline V gene lookup returns CDR1 MNHEY and CDR2 SMNVEV (reference sequence). V gave up 3 bases and J gave up 3 bases, with 12 bases separating them. This CDR3 region has 14 residues. The CDR3 DNA is TGTGCCAGCAGTTTTGAGGGGCCGAACTACGAGCAGTACTTC. Amino acids: CASSFEGPNYEQYF.

As concerns this clonotype: One base away lies a much larger clone, so this may be a sequencing read error. This chain connects TRBV28 to TRBJ2-7; D is uncertain. Germline loops: CDR1 MDHEN, CDR2 SYDVKM. Trimming cost V 6 bases and J 6 bases, with 12 bases left between them. This CDR3 comprises 12 residues. The CDR3, as DNA: TGTGCCAGCAGCCAAGGTACCACCGAGCAGTACTTC. Translated, it gives CASSQGTTEQYF. The full variable domain, in which reference TRBV28 and TRBJ2-7 provide the parts outside the CDR3, is DVKVTQSSRYLVKRTGEKVFLECVQDMDHENMFWYRQDPGLGLRLIYFSYDVKMKEKGDIPEGYSVSREKKERFSLILESASTNQTSMYLCASSQGTTEQYFGPGTRLTVT.